This TCR beta chain was recorded in a study of CD8+ T cells in alopecia areata (dated by TCRdb to between 2018 and 2020). Some background on the complete study: The treated patients, all with moderate-to-severe alopecia areata, were enrolled in an open-label pilot trial of oral tofacitinib given at 5 to 10 mg twice daily. Scalp clonality was compared across normal scalp (n=4), patchy alopecia areata scalp (n=8), and alopecia totalis/universalis scalp (n=8). immunoSEQ multiplex PCR using 35 Vbeta forward primers and 13 Jbeta reverse primers was used to amplify TCRbeta CDR3 regions. Disease severity in treated patients was measured with the SALT score, which quantifies the percentage of affected scalp surface area. Tofacitinib was administered for 6 to 18 months, and 6 months of follow-up off drug were then conducted to assess delayed response and recurrence. RNA was obtained with the PAXgene miRNA kit for fixed scalp, the miRNeasy kit for PBMCs, and the RNeasy kit for mouse skin. In humans, TCRbeta sequencing was performed on scalp tissue and on sorted CD4+ and CD8+ peripheral blood T cells from healthy controls and from patients with patchy or totalis/universalis alopecia areata. Patients on tofacitinib were biopsied at baseline and after 4 and 24 weeks of treatment, and several of the patients also had a later scalp biopsy. High-throughput TCRbeta sequencing was used to examine T cell clonal expansion in alopecia areata in both the C3H/HeJ mouse model and human patients.

The investigation overall reported the following: Shared TCR sequences between patients were less evident than in mice, which may be partly attributable to HLA diversity in the patient population. Many expanded lesional clones were found to persist in scalp and blood during tofacitinib treatment, and relapse after treatment cessation may be partly explained by this persistence. The treated cohort was small, with a single nonresponder, so links between baseline CD8+ expansion and response need larger studies. Higher clonality and more expanded CD8+ clones were observed in lesional scalp than in normal scalp, particularly in alopecia totalis/universalis, a finding suggestive of antigenic drive. Resident alphabeta T cells in normal human skin are also sequenced, complicating scalp TCR repertoire analysis, unlike mouse skin dominated by gammadelta T cells. Tofacitinib significantly decreased scalp clonality and the number of expanded CD8+ clones among the top 100 scalp clones.

The sample's treatment or condition label, in plain terms: oral pan-JAK inhibitor, 5-10 mg twice daily. Peripheral blood and lesional scalp punch biopsies were obtained from patients with alopecia areata. PBMCs were isolated by density centrifugation and stained for CD3, CD4 and CD8, after which CD4+ and CD8+ T cells were sorted on a FACSAria. Libraries came from the immunoSEQ multiplex PCR assay. To provide template for TCR sequencing, every sample had RNA extracted and reverse transcribed into cDNA. SuperScript III was used for first-strand cDNA synthesis, primed with a 2:1 mix of oligo-dT and random hexamers. A synthetic immune receptor repertoire was used to assess amplification bias, and residual bias was removed computationally. Per the authors' processing: Raw reads were preprocessed for error removal, and CDR3 was defined according to IMGT conventions as running from the conserved cysteine to phenylalanine. Clonality was computed by normalizing Shannon entropy by log2 of the number of productive unique TCRs and subtracting the result from 1. Scalp TCRbeta sequences were cross-referenced with sorted blood CD4 and CD8 repertoires so that the CD4 or CD8 identity of scalp clones could be inferred. TCRdb carries this immuneACCESS record with in-frame sequences only. Its versions omit some clonotypes, under half of them owing to an unresolved V gene in the studies checked, with the rest unexplained. V, J and clone size derive from that table, while D and trimming were established from the DNA sequence. This sample is represented by approximately 150,000 clones; 58% of them were singletons. The ten most abundant clones make up 16% of the sample.

CDR1 and CDR2 were assigned from the germline V gene as SGDLS and YYNGEE. The germline ends are 0 bases apart after V is trimmed by 0 bases and J by 0 bases. From the cysteine up to the phenylalanine, the CDR3 has a length of 12 residues. Only the CDR3 DNA is retained, 36 bases long and in frame from the first base. Comments on this clone: There is no known antigen for this receptor. Base qualities are not provided; no much larger clone lies one nucleotide away.

The clonotype comes from a human donor with alopecia areata. The chain employs TRBV9 and TRBJ1-2, with no confident D gene call. The sample consisted of CD4+ T cells sorted from blood, taken between weeks 55 and 65, from a patient treated with tofacitinib. The CDR3 region: CASSVANYGYTF. At the DNA level, the sequence is TGTGCCAGCAGCGTAGCTAACTATGGCTACACCTTC.